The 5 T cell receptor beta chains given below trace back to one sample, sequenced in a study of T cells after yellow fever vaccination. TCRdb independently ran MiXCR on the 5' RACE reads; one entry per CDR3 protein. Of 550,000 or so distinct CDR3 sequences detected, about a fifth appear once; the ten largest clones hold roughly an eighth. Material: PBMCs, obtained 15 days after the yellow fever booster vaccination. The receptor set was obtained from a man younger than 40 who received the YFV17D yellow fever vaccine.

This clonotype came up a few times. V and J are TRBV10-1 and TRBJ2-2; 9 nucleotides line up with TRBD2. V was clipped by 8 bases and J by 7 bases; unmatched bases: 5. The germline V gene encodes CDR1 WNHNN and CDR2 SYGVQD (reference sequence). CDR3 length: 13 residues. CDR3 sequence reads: CASQGLAIGELFF. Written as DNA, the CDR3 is TGCGCCAGCCAAGGACTAGCGATCGGGGAGCTGTTTTTT.

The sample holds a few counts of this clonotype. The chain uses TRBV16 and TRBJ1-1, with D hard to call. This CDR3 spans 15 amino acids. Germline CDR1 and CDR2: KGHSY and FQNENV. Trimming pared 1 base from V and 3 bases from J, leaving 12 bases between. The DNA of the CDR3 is TGTGCCAGCAGCCAATGGGGAGGAATTGACACTGAAGCTTTCTTT. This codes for CASSQWGGIDTEAFF.

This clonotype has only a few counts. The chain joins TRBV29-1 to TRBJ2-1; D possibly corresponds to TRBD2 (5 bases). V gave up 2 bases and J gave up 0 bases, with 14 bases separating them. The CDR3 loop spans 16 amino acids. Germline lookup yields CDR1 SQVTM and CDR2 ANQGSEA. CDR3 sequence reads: CSVERSGWDSYNEQFF. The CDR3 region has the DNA TGCAGCGTTGAAAGGTCGGGATGGGACTCCTACAATGAGCAGTTCTTC.

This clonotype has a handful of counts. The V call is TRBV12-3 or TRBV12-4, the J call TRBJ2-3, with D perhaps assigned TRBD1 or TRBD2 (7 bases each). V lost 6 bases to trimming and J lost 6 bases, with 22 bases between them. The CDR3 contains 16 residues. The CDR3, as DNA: TGTGCCAGCAGCTACCTTACTAGCAGGGGGGGGGATACGCAGTATTTT. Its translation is CASSYLTSRGGDTQYF.

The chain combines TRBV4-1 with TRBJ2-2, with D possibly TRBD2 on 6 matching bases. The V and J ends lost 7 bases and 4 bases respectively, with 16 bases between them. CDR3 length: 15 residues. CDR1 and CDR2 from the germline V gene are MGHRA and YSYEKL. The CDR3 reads CASTNQAGGTGELFF. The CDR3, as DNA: TGCGCCAGCACCAATCAGGCCGGGGGCACCGGGGAGCTGTTTTTT.